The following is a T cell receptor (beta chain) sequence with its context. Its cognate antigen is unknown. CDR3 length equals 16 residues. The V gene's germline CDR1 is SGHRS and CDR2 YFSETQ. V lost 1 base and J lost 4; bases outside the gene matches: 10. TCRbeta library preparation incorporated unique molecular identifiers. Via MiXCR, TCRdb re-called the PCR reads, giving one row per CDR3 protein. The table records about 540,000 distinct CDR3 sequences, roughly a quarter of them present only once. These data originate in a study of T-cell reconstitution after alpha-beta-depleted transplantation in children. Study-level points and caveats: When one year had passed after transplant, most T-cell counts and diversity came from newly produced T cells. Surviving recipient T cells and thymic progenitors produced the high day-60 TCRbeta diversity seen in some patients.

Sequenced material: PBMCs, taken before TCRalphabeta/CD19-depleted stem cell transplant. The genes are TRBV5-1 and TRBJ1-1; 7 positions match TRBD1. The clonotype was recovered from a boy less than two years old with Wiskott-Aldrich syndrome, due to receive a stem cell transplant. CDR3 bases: TGCGCCAGCAGCTTGAGGGCGGGCACAGGGGTCACTGAAGCTTTCTTT. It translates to CASSLRAGTGVTEAFF. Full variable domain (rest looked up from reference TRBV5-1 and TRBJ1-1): KAGVTQTPRYLIKTRGQQVTLSCSPISGHRSVSWYQQTPGQGLQFLFEYFSETQRNKGNFPGRFSGRQFSNSRSEMNVSTLELGDSALYLCASSLRAGTGVTEAFFGQGTRLTVV.